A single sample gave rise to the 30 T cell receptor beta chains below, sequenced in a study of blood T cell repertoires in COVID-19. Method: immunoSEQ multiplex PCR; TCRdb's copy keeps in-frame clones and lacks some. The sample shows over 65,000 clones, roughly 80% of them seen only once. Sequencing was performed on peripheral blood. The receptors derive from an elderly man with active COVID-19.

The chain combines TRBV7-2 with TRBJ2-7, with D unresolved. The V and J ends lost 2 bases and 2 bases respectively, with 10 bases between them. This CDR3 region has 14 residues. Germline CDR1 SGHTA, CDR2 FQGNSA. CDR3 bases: TGTGCCAGCAGCTTAAGTGGTACAGCCTACGAGCAGTACTTC. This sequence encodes CASSLSGTAYEQYF.

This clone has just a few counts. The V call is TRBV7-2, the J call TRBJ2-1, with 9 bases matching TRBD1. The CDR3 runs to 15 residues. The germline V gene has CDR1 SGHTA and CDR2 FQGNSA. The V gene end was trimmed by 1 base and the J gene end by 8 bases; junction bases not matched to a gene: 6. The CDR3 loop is CASSLGGTGFDEQFF. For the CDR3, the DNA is TGTGCCAGCAGCTTAGGAGGGACAGGGTTTGATGAGCAGTTCTTC.

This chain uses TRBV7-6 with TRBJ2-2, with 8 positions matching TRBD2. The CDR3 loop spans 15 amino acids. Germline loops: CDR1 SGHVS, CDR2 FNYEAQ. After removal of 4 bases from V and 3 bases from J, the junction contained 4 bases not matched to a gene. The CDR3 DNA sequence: TGTGCCAGCAGCTCCGGGGGGGCCGACACCGGGGAGCTGTTTTTT. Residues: CASSSGGADTGELFF.

Here the CDR3 reads CASSGTFAAAGETQYF. DNA of the CDR3: TGTGCCAGTAGTGGGACGTTTGCGGCAGCGGGAGAGACCCAGTACTTC. The gene calls are TRBV19 and TRBJ2-5; D might be TRBD2 (6 bases). Trimming removed 5 bases at V and 4 bases at J, with 20 bases between. This CDR3 is 16 amino acids long. Germline V lookup: CDR1 LNHDA, CDR2 SQIVND (reference sequence).

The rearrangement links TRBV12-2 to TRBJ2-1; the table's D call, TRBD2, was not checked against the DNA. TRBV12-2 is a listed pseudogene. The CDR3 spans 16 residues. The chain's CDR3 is CASRGTSGLPNNEQFF. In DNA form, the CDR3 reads TGTGCAAGTCGTGGGACTAGCGGCTTACCGAACAATGAGCAGTTCTTC.

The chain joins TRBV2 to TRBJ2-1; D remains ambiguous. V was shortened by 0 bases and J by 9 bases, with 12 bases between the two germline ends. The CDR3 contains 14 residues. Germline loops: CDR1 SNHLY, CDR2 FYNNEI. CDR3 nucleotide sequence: TGTGCCAGCAGTGAAGCGTGGGCAGCTGGTGAGCAGTTCTTC. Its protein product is CASSEAWAAGEQFF.

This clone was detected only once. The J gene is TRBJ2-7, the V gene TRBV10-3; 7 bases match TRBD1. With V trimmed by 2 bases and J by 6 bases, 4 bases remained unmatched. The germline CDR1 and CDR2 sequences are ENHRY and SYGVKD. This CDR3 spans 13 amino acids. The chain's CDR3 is CAISETTGTEQYF. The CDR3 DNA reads TGTGCCATCAGTGAGACGACAGGGACCGAGCAGTACTTC.

CDR3 sequence: CASSADSPYGYTF. The CDR3 DNA is TGTGCCAGCAGCGCAGACAGTCCCTATGGCTACACCTTC. V and J are TRBV5-6 and TRBJ1-2; D might be TRBD1 (5 bases). Between the trimmed V and J ends, which lost 4 bases and 4 bases, there was a span of 11 bases. Germline CDR1 is SGHDT and CDR2 is YYEEEE. The CDR3 is 13 amino acids. The complete variable domain, with remaining parts taken from reference TRBV5-6 and TRBJ1-2, reads DAGVTQSPTHLIKTRGQQVTLRCSPKSGHDTVSWYQQALGQGPQFIFQYYEEEERQRGNFPDRFSGHQFPNYSSELNVNALLLGDSALYLCASSADSPYGYTFGSGTRLTVV.

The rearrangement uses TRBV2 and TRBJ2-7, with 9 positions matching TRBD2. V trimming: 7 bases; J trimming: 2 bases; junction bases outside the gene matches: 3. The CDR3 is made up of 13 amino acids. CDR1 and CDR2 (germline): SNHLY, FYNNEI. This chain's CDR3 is CASKAGGTYEQYF. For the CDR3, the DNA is TGTGCCAGCAAGGCGGGAGGGACCTACGAGCAGTACTTC.

This CDR3 reads CASSLPSGRLTGELFF. CDR3 nucleotides: TGTGCCAGCAGCTTGCCTAGCGGGAGACTAACCGGGGAGCTGTTTTTT. The chain is built from TRBV5-4 and TRBJ2-2, with 10 bases that match TRBD2. Trimming cost V 1 base and J 5 bases; bases outside gene matches: 5. CDR1 SGHNT and CDR2 YYREEE come from the germline V gene (reference sequence). This CDR3 is built from 16 residues.

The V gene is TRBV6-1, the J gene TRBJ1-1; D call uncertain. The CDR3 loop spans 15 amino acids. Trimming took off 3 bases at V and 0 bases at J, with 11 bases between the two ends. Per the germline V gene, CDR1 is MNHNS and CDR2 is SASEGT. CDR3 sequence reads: CASSESDQMNTEAFF. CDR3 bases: TGTGCCAGCAGTGAGTCCGATCAGATGAACACTGAAGCTTTCTTT.

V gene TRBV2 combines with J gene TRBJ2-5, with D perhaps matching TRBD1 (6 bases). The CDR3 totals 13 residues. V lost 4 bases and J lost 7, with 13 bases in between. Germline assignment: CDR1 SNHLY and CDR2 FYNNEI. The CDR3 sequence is CASSGDTVGTQYF. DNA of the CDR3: TGTGCCAGCAGTGGGGACACCGTCGGGACCCAGTACTTC.

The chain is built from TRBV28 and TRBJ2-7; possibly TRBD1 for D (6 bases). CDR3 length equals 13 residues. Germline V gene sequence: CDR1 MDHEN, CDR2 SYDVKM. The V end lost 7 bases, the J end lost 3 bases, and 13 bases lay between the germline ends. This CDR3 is CASKSGTLYEQYF. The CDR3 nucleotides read TGTGCCAGCAAATCCGGGACACTCTACGAGCAGTACTTC.

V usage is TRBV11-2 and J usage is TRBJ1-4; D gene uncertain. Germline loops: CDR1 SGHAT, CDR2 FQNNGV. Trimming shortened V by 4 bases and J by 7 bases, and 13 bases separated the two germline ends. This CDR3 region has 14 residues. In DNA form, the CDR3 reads TGTGCCAGCAGCTACGCCCTGTCTAGTGAAAAACTGTTTTTT. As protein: CASSYALSSEKLFF.

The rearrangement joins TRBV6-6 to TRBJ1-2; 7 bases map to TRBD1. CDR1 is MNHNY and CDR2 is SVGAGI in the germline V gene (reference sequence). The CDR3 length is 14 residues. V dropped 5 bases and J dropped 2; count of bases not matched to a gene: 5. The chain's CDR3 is CASSPQGTNYGYTF. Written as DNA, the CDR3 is TGTGCCAGCAGTCCACAGGGGACGAACTATGGCTACACCTTC.

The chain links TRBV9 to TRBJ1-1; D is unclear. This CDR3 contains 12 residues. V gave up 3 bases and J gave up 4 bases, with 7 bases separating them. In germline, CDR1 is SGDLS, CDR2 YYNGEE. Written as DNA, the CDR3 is TGTGCCAGCAGCGCCGGTAGCACTGAAGCTTTCTTT. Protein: CASSAGSTEAFF.

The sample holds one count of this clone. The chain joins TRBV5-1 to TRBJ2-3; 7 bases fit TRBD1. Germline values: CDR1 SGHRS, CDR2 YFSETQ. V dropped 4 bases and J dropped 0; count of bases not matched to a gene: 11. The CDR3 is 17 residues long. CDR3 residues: CASSETTGTASTDTQYF. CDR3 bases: TGCGCCAGCAGCGAAACCACGGGGACAGCTAGCACAGATACGCAGTATTTT.

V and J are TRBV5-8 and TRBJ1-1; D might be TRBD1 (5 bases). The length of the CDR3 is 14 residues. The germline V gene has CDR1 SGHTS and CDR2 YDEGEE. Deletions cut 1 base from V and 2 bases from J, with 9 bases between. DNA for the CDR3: TGTGCCAGCAGCTTGACAGGACGAAACACTGAAGCTTTCTTT. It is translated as CASSLTGRNTEAFF.

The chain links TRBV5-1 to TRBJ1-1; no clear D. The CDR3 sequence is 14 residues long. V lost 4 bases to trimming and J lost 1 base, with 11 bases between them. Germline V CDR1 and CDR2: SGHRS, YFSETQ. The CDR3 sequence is CASSERSGNTEAFF. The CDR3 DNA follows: TGCGCCAGCAGCGAACGTTCCGGGAACACTGAAGCTTTCTTT.

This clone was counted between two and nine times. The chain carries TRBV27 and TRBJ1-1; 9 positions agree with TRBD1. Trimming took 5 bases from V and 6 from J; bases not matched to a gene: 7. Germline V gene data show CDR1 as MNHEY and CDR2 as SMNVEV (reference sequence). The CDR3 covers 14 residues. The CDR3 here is CASSRIQGASEAFF. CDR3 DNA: TGTGCCAGCAGTCGCATACAGGGGGCTTCTGAAGCTTTCTTT.

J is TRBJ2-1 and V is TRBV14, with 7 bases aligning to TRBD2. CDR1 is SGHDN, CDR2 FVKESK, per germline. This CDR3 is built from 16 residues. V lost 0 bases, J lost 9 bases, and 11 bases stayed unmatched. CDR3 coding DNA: TGTGCCAGCAGCCAAGAGGGCGGGAGTGTTATCGGTGAGCAGTTCTTC. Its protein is CASSQEGGSVIGEQFF.

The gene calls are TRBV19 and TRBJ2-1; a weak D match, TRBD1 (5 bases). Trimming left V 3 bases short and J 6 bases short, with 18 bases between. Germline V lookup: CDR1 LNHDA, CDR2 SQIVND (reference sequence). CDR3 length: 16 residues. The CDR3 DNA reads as TGTGCCAGTAGTATTGTTTTAGGGGCCAACCGCAATGAGCAGTTCTTC. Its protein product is CASSIVLGANRNEQFF.

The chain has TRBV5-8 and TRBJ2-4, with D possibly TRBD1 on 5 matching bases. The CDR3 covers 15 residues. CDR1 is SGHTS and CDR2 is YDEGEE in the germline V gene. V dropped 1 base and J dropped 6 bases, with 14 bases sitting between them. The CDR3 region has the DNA TGTGCCAGCAGCTTGTACGTCACAGGTTTAAACATTCAGTACTTC. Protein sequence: CASSLYVTGLNIQYF.

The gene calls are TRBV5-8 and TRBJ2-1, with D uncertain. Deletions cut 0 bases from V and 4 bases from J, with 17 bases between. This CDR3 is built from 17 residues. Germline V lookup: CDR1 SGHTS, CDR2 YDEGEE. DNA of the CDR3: TGTGCCAGCAGCTTGGTCTTTAGCCGAACTAAATACAATGAGCAGTTCTTC. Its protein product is CASSLVFSRTKYNEQFF. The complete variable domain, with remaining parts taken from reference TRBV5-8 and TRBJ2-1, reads EAGVTQSPTHLIKTRGQQATLRCSPISGHTSVYWYQQALGLGLQFLLWYDEGEERNRGNFPPRFSGRQFPNYSSELNVNALELEDSALYLCASSLVFSRTKYNEQFFGPGTRLTVL.

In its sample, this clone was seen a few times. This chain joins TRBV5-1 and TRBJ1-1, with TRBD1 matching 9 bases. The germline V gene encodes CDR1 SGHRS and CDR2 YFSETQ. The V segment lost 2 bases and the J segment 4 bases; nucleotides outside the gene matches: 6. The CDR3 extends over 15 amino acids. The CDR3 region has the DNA TGCGCCAGCAGCTTTGGGACAGGGAGGGTCACTGAAGCTTTCTTT. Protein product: CASSFGTGRVTEAFF.

CDR3 residues: CASSLLGANYEQYF. DNA for the CDR3: TGTGCCAGCAGCTTGTTGGGCGCGAACTACGAGCAGTACTTC. The gene calls are TRBV5-5 and TRBJ2-7; D is ambiguous. Trimming pared 1 base from V and 3 bases from J, leaving 11 bases between. The germline V gene encodes CDR1 SGHKS and CDR2 YYEKEE (reference sequence). This CDR3 contains 14 residues.

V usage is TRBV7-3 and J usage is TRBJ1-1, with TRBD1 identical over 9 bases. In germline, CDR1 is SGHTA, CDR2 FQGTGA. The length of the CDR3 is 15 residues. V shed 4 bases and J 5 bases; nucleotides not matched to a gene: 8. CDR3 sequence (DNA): TGTGCCAGCAGCTCGGGACAGGGTGAGGGGACTGAAGCTTTCTTT. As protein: CASSSGQGEGTEAFF.

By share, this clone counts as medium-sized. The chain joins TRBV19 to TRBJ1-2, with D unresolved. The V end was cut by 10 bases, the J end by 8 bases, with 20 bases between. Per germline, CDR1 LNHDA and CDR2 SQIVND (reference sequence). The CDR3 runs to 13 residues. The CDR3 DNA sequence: TGTGCCACCGCCAATCCCTCGACTGGGGGCTACACCTTC. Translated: CATANPSTGGYTF.

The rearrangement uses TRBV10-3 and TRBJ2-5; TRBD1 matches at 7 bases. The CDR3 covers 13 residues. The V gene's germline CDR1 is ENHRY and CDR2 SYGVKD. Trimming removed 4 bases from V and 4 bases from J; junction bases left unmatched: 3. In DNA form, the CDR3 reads TGTGCCATCAGTGCGGGACAGAGAGAGACCCAGTACTTC. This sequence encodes CAISAGQRETQYF.

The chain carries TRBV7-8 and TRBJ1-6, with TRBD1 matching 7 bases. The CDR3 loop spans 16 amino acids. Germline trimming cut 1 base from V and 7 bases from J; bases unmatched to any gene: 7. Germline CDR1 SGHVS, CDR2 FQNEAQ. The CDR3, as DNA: TGTGCCAGCAGCTTAGGGCAGGGACAGAAGAATTCACCCCTCCACTTT. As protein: CASSLGQGQKNSPLHF.